The 17 T cell receptor beta chains presented below share a single source sample, sequenced in a study of shared clonotypes between healthy human individuals. Produced via immunoSEQ multiplex PCR; TCRdb's table is partial and in-frame only. The sample contains approximately 1,500,000 clones, approximately 98% of which appear only once. The sample was naive CD4+ T cells sorted from blood. Subset noted: CD45RA+ positively selected. The receptors were gathered from a man aged 30 to 45 in good health.

The gene calls are TRBV5-8 and TRBJ1-5; TRBD1 agrees at 7 bases. The germline V gene has CDR1 SGHTS and CDR2 YDEGEE. After removal of 0 bases from V and 3 bases from J, the junction contained 12 bases not matched to a gene. CDR3 length: 18 residues. The DNA of the CDR3 is TGTGCCAGCAGCTTGGCCCTTGTGGACAGGACAAACAATCAGCCCCAGCATTTT. Residues: CASSLALVDRTNNQPQHF.

The chain joins TRBV18 to TRBJ2-7; D gene unclear. Deletions cut 3 bases from V and 3 bases from J, with 15 bases between. The CDR3 sequence is 15 residues long. From germline, CDR1 is KGHSH and CDR2 LQKENI. DNA of the CDR3: TGTGCCAGCTCACCCCTAGGGCAACCAGGCTACGAGCAGTACTTC. Amino acid sequence: CASSPLGQPGYEQYF. The entire variable domain, with the rest obtained from reference TRBV18 and TRBJ2-7, is as follows: NAGVMQNPRHLVRRRGQEARLRCSPMKGHSHVYWYRQLPEEGLKFMVYLQKENIIDESGMPKERFSAEFPKEGPSILRIQQVVRGDSAAYFCASSPLGQPGYEQYFGPGTRLTVT.

This chain joins TRBV28 and TRBJ1-1; possibly TRBD1 for D (5 bases). CDR1 and CDR2 (germline): MDHEN, SYDVKM. V was cut by 1 base and J by 8 bases, with 17 bases left in between. The CDR3 is 15 residues long. The CDR3 loop reads CASSLSGTAAKEAFF. CDR3 coding DNA: TGTGCCAGCAGTTTATCCGGGACGGCTGCTAAGGAAGCTTTCTTT.

CDR3 sequence: CAISLEGGRGAFF. CDR3 nucleotide sequence: TGTGCCATCAGTTTAGAGGGGGGAAGGGGAGCTTTCTTT. This chain uses TRBV10-3 with TRBJ1-1, with D perhaps TRBD1 (6 bases). Per the germline V gene, CDR1 is ENHRY and CDR2 is SYGVKD. Deletions cut 5 bases from V and 10 bases from J, with 17 bases between. This CDR3 is built from 13 residues.

The V and J genes are TRBV20-1 and TRBJ2-1; D gene uncertain. The V end lost 3 bases, the J end lost 9 bases, and 9 bases lay between the germline ends. This CDR3 comprises 11 residues. Looked up from germline, CDR1 is DFQATT and CDR2 is SNEGSKA (reference sequence). The chain's CDR3 is CSASIVSEQFF. The DNA for the CDR3 is TGCAGTGCTAGTATCGTGTCTGAGCAGTTCTTC.

This chain joins TRBV28 and TRBJ2-7; 7 nucleotides line up with TRBD2. V was pared by 6 bases and J by 4 bases, with 12 bases of the junction left unmatched. Germline values: CDR1 MDHEN, CDR2 SYDVKM. The CDR3 sequence is 15 residues long. CDR3 region: CASSSWGGLRYEQYF. CDR3 nucleotides: TGTGCCAGCAGCTCCTGGGGAGGGTTGCGGTACGAGCAGTACTTC.

V and J are TRBV9 and TRBJ2-1, with 10 bases lining up with TRBD1. The germline V gene has CDR1 SGDLS and CDR2 YYNGEE. V lost 4 bases and J lost 3; bases outside the gene matches: 19. The CDR3 sequence is 20 residues long. The CDR3 is CASSPRWDRGRGGHYNEQFF. DNA for the CDR3: TGTGCCAGCAGCCCCCGGTGGGACAGGGGACGGGGAGGCCACTACAATGAGCAGTTCTTC.

The chain carries TRBV19 and TRBJ1-5; no definite D call. The CDR3 length is 16 residues. V shed 6 bases and J shed 0 bases, with 15 bases lying between them. Germline V gives CDR1 LNHDA, CDR2 SQIVND (reference sequence). CDR3 sequence reads: CASSPYGRISNQPQHF. As DNA, the CDR3 is TGTGCCAGTAGCCCGTACGGGAGAATTAGCAATCAGCCCCAGCATTTT.

The gene calls are TRBV9 and TRBJ2-5, with D hard to call. Per the germline V gene, CDR1 is SGDLS and CDR2 is YYNGEE. V was cut by 3 bases and J by 2 bases, with 14 bases left in between. CDR3 length equals 15 residues. CDR3 bases: TGTGCCAGCAGCGCTCGGTTGGGCCGACAAGAGACCCAGTACTTC. Translation: CASSARLGRQETQYF.

This rearrangement joins TRBV5-8 to TRBJ2-7, with D possibly TRBD1 on 6 matching bases. Trimming removed 7 bases from V and 3 bases from J, with 11 bases in between. Germline V gene data show CDR1 as SGHTS and CDR2 as YDEGEE. The length of the CDR3 is 12 residues. CDR3 sequence: CASQGTLYEQYF. In DNA form, the CDR3 reads TGTGCCAGCCAAGGGACACTCTACGAGCAGTACTTC.

This clone was found once. The genes are TRBV6-5 and TRBJ1-2; D gene ambiguous. Germline V gene lookup returns CDR1 MNHEY and CDR2 SVGAGI. V dropped 2 bases and J dropped 8 bases, with 9 bases sitting between them. The CDR3 is 12 residues long. The CDR3 sequence: CASSYADIGYTF. Written as DNA, the CDR3 is TGTGCCAGCAGTTACGCCGACATCGGCTACACCTTC.

This clone has just one count. This same CDR3 is encoded by further DNA sequences in the sample. The V call is TRBV20-1, the J call TRBJ1-2; D is uncertain. The CDR3 extends over 10 amino acids. Germline CDR1 DFQATT, CDR2 SNEGSKA (reference sequence). V was cut by 1 base and J by 4 bases, with 1 base left in between. The DNA of the CDR3 is TGCAGTGCTAGAGGCTATGGCTACACCTTC. This codes for CSARGYGYTF.

The chain is built from TRBV19 and TRBJ1-2; no definite D call. V gave up 5 bases and J gave up 4 bases, with 11 bases separating them. Germline lookup yields CDR1 LNHDA and CDR2 SQIVND (reference sequence). The CDR3 extends over 13 amino acids. Here the CDR3 DNA reads TGTGCCAGTAGTCCGGACGGCACCTATGGCTACACCTTC. Amino acids: CASSPDGTYGYTF.

The rearrangement uses TRBV2 and TRBJ1-5, with TRBD1 identical over 7 bases. The V gene's germline CDR1 is SNHLY and CDR2 FYNNEI. Trimming took 6 bases from V and 8 from J; bases not matched to a gene: 13. The CDR3 contains 15 residues. The CDR3 reads CASRRNAGGGEPQHF. The CDR3 DNA reads as TGTGCCAGCAGACGAAATGCAGGGGGTGGAGAGCCCCAGCATTTT.

The chain uses TRBV6-1 and TRBJ2-2; D ambiguous. The V gene lost 0 bases and the J gene lost 6 bases, with 8 bases spanning the gap. The CDR3 is made up of 14 amino acids. Germline assignment: CDR1 MNHNS and CDR2 SASEGT. CDR3: CASSEANLSGELFF. Written as DNA, the CDR3 is TGTGCCAGCAGTGAAGCGAACCTCTCCGGGGAGCTGTTTTTT.

V is TRBV10-1 and J is TRBJ2-7; possibly TRBD1 for D (6 bases). There are 15 residues in the CDR3. With 5 bases removed from V and 0 bases from J, the gap between germline ends came to 14 bases. From germline, CDR1 is WNHNN and CDR2 SYGVQD (reference sequence). This CDR3 is CASSYRDRFSYEQYF. DNA of the CDR3: TGCGCCAGCAGTTACAGGGACCGATTCTCCTACGAGCAGTACTTC.

The rearrangement links TRBV4-1 to TRBJ2-5; D is perhaps TRBD2 (7 bases). Trimming cost V 1 base and J 4 bases, with 13 bases left between them. The CDR3 extends over 15 amino acids. The germline gives CDR1 MGHRA, CDR2 YSYEKL. CDR3 nucleotides: TGCGCCAGCAGCCAAGTCGGGGGGCCACGAGAGACCCAGTACTTC. Translation: CASSQVGGPRETQYF.